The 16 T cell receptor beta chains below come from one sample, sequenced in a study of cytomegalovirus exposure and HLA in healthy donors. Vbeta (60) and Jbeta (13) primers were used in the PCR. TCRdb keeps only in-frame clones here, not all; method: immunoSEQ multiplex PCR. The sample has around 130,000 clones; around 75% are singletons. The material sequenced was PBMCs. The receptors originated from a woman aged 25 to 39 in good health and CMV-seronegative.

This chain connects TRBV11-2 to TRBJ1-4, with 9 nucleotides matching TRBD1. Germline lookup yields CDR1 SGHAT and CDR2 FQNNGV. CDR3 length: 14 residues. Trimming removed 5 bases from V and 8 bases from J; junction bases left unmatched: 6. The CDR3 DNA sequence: TGTGCCAGCAGCCCTCGACAGGGGGTCGAAAAACTGTTTTTT. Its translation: CASSPRQGVEKLFF.

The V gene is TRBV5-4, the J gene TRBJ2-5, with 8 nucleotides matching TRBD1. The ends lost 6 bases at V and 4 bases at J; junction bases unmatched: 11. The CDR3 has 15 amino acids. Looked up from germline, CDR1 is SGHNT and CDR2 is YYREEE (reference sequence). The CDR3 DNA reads TGTGCCAGCACCCGCCTGGACAGGGATCTAGAGACCCAGTACTTC. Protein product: CASTRLDRDLETQYF.

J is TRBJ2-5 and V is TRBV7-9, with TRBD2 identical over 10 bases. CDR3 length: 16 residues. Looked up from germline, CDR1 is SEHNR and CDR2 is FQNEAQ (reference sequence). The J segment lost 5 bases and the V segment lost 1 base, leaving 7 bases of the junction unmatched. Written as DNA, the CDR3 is TGTGCCAGCAGCTTAGGAGCGGGAGGGGAGTATGAGACCCAGTACTTC. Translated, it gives CASSLGAGGEYETQYF.

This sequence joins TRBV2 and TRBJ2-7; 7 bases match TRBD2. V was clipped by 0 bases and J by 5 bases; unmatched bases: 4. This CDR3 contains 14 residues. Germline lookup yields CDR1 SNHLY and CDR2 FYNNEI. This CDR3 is CASSEALRGDEQYF. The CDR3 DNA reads TGTGCCAGCAGTGAAGCGCTTCGGGGGGACGAGCAGTACTTC.

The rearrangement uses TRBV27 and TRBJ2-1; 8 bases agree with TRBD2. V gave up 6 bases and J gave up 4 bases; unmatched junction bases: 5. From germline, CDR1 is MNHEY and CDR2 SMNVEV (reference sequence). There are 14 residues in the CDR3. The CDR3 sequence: CASSLAGWYNEQFF. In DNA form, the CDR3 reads TGTGCCAGCAGCTTAGCGGGGTGGTACAATGAGCAGTTCTTC.

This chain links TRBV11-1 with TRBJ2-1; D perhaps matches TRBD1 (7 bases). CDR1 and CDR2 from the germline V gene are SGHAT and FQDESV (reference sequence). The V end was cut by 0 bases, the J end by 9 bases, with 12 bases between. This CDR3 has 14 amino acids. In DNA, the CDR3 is TGTGCCAGCAGCTTAGCCGGGGGACAGTCTGAGCAGTTCTTC. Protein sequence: CASSLAGGQSEQFF.

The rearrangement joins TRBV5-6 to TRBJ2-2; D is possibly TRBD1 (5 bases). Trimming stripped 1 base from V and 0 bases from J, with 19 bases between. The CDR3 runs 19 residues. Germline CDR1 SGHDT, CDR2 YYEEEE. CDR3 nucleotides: TGTGCCAGCAGCTTGCGGAGATTCGTTAGGACAACGAACACCGGGGAGCTGTTTTTT. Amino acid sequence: CASSLRRFVRTTNTGELFF.

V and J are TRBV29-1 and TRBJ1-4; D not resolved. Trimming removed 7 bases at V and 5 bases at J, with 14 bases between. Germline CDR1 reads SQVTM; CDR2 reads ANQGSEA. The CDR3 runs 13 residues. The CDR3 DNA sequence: TGCAGCGGAGGAGCAGATGCGAATGAAAAACTGTTTTTT. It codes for CSGGADANEKLFF. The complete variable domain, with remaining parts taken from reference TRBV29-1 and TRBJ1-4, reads SAVISQKPSRDICQRGTSLTIQCQVDSQVTMMFWYRQQPGQSLTLIATANQGSEATYESGFVIDKFPISRPNLTFSTLTVSNMSPEDSSIYLCSGGADANEKLFFGSGTQLSVL.

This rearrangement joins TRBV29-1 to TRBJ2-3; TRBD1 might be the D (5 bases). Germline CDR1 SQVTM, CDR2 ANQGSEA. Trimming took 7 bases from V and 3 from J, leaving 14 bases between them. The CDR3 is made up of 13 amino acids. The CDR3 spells CSGAQGRTDTQYF. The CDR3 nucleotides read TGCAGCGGGGCCCAGGGTAGAACAGATACGCAGTATTTT.

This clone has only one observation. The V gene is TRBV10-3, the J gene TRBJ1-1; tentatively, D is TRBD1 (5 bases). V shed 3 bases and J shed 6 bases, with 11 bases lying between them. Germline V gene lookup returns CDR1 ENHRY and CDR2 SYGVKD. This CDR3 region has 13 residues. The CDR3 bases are TGTGCCATCAGTGAAAGCAGGGAAGCTGAAGCTTTCTTT. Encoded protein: CAISESREAEAFF.

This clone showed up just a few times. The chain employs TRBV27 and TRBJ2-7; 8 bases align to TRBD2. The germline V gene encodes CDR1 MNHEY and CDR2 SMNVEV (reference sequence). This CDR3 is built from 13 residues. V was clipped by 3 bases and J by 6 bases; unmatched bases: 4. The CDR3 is CASSFGRACEQYF. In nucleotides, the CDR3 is TGTGCCAGCAGTTTCGGGAGGGCCTGCGAGCAGTACTTC.

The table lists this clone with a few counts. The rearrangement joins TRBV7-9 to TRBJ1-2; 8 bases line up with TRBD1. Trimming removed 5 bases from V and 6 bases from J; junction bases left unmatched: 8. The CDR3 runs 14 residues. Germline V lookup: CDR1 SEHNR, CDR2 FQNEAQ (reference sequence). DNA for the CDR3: TGTGCCAGCAGCGAACGGACAGGGAGCGATGGCTACACCTTC. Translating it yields CASSERTGSDGYTF.

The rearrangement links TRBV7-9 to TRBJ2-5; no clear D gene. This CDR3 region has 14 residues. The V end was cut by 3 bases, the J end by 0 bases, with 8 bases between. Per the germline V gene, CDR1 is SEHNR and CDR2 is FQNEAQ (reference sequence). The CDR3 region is CASSFTEYQETQYF. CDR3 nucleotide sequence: TGTGCCAGCAGCTTCACTGAGTACCAAGAGACCCAGTACTTC.

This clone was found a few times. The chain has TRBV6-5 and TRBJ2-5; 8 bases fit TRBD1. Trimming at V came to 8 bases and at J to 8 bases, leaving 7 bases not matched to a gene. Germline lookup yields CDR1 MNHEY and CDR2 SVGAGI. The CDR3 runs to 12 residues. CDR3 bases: TGTGCCAGCCAGGGGGCTGGGGATACCCAGTACTTC. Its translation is CASQGAGDTQYF.

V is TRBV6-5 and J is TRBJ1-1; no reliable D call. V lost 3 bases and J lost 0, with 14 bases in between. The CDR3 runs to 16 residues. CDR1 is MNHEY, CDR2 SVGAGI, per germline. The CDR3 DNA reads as TGTGCCAGCAGTTATCGTGGCGGTGGAGTGAACACTGAAGCTTTCTTT. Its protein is CASSYRGGGVNTEAFF.

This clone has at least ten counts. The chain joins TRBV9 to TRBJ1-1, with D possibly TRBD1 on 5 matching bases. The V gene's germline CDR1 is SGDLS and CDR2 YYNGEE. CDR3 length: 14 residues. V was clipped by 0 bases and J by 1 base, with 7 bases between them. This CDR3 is CASSVGQPNTEAFF. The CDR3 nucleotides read TGTGCCAGCAGCGTAGGACAGCCGAACACTGAAGCTTTCTTT.